These 2 T cell receptor beta chains share one sample of origin, sequenced in a study of molecular identifiers for immune sequencing clone quantification. From the PCR reads, TCRdb called clonotypes with MiXCR, one entry per CDR3 protein. The sample lists about 510,000 distinct CDR3 sequences; about a fifth were seen once. Sequencing used naive CD8+ T cells from blood, with Jurkat cell RNA spiked in. Indicated subset: FACS-sorted CD8+CD4-CCR7+CD45RA+ naive T cells. These receptors were taken from a human donor in good health. Some libraries in this study had Jurkat cell RNA spiked in.

This clonotype was seen more than once but under ten times. The V call is TRBV14, the J call TRBJ2-1, with 10 bases matching TRBD1. V lost 3 bases to trimming and J lost 7 bases; unmatched junction nucleotides: 12. The CDR3 contains 17 residues. CDR1 is SGHDN, CDR2 FVKESK, per germline. The CDR3 DNA reads TGTGCCAGCAGCCACGACGTGAGGGACAGGGGTCATAATGAGCAGTTCTTC. This gives the protein CASSHDVRDRGHNEQFF. The whole variable domain, remainder taken from reference TRBV14 and TRBJ2-1, is EAGVTQFPSHSVIEKGQTVTLRCDPISGHDNLYWYRRVMGKEIKFLLHFVKESKQDESGMPNNRFLAERTGGTYSTLKVQPAELEDSGVYFCASSHDVRDRGHNEQFFGPGTRLTVL.

This clonotype was seen ten or more times. The chain has TRBV6-5 and TRBJ2-5; D may match TRBD1 or TRBD2 (5 bases each). The germline CDR1 and CDR2 sequences are MNHEY and SVGAGI. V lost 4 bases and J lost 2, with 14 bases in between. This CDR3 has 15 amino acids. The CDR3: CASSSMGRIQETQYF. The CDR3 DNA reads TGTGCCAGCAGTTCCATGGGACGGATACAAGAGACCCAGTACTTC.